Many counts were recorded for the clone carrying this T cell receptor beta chain. Its target is unknown. The sample belongs to a study of cytomegalovirus exposure and HLA in healthy donors. Study observations and caveats: As confirmed in vitro, a few CMV-associated chains were specific for CMV antigens.

V shed 0 bases and J shed 7 bases, with 13 bases lying between them. This CDR3 spans 14 amino acids. Germline V CDR1 and CDR2: MNHNS, SASEGT. Sequencing used immunoSEQ multiplex PCR; TCRdb keeps in-frame clones, though not all of them. The sample contains about 120,000 clones, over 75% of which appear only once. The receptor's source is a woman in her 30s in good health and CMV-seronegative. The chain has TRBV6-1 and TRBJ2-7, with D possibly TRBD1 on 5 matching bases. The sample comprised PBMCs. The CDR3 here is CASSEAGVVGEQYF. The CDR3 region has the DNA TGTGCCAGCAGTGAAGCAGGGGTAGTCGGGGAGCAGTACTTC.